This T cell receptor beta chain appears in the sequencing data of a study of blood T cell repertoires in COVID-19. Study information: Donors in the United States, Italy and Spain gave samples during acute or convalescent COVID-19. T cells, B-cell-depleted T cells, or PBMCs provided the cDNA or gDNA that served as material.

This clone has a single count. Patients in Seattle were enrolled during active infection, then followed longitudinally. The ends lost 3 bases at V and 5 bases at J; junction bases unmatched: 11. The CDR3 totals 16 residues. The germline V gene has CDR1 SGDLS and CDR2 YYNGEE. As processed by the authors: Cell counts per sample came from amplifying reference gene primers. Profiling relied on immunoSEQ multiplex PCR, and the TCRdb table lists in-frame clones only, not all of them. Clonal size and the V and J genes are those of that table, whereas D and trimming came from the DNA. The sample has tens of thousands of clones; about 92% are singletons.

The chain has TRBV9 and TRBJ2-7; 10 positions agree with TRBD1. Source material: peripheral blood. The TCR comes from a man in his forties or fifties with COVID-19, enrolled during active disease. CDR3 nucleotide sequence: TGTGCCAGCAGCGCCCTCCACGGGACAGGGGTGGACGAGCAGTACTTC. Encoded protein: CASSALHGTGVDEQYF. The whole variable domain, remainder taken from reference TRBV9 and TRBJ2-7, is DSGVTQTPKHLITATGQRVTLRCSPRSGDLSVYWYQQSLDQGLQFLIQYYNGEERAKGNILERFSAQQFPDLHSELNLSSLELGDSALYFCASSALHGTGVDEQYFGPGTRLTVT.